This T cell receptor beta chain was recovered during a study of blood T cell repertoires in COVID-19. Study-wide background: T cells, B-cell-depleted T cells, or PBMCs provided the cDNA or gDNA that served as material.

In the source study's methods: Reference gene primers were amplified, and this amplification served to estimate nucleated cell counts. TCRdb's copy holds only in-frame clones and misses some; the assay was immunoSEQ multiplex PCR. V, J and clone size are those of that table, while D and trimming were read from the DNA. The sample holds roughly 51,000 clones, 75% to 95% seen once. Germline V gene lookup returns CDR1 SGHTA and CDR2 FQGNSA. The CDR3 consists of 13 residues. V was clipped by 5 bases and J by 10 bases; unmatched bases: 10. This rearrangement joins TRBV7-2 to TRBJ1-2, with 7 positions matching TRBD1. Sequencing was done on a sample of peripheral blood. This TCR derives from a man between 70 and 80 years old with acute or convalescent COVID-19. CDR3 sequence (DNA): TGTGCCAGCAGCACCGCACGACAGGGCCCCTACACCTTC. It yields the protein CASSTARQGPYTF.